This T cell receptor beta chain is from a study of CD8 T cells in Susac syndrome. Germline loops: CDR1 SGHTA, CDR2 FQGNSA. The CDR3 spans 15 residues. Trimming cost V 4 bases and J 2 bases, with 14 bases left between them. RNA amounts of 0.5 to 1 ug underwent reverse transcription with random hexamers. immunoSEQ multiplex PCR amplified TCR beta CDR3 across 54 Vbeta, 13 Jbeta. TCRdb re-analysed the immunoSEQ multiplex PCR reads in MiXCR, keeping a single row per CDR3 protein. Of about 80,000 distinct CDR3 sequences in the sample, about 94% were seen once. The specimen was CD8+ T cells from PBMCs. The clonotype was recovered from a human donor in good health. The chain is built from TRBV7-2 and TRBJ1-2; D remains unclear. The CDR3 nucleotides read TGTGCCAGCAGCTACTATGGGGATCCCAACTATGGCTACACCTTC. Protein product: CASSYYGDPNYGYTF.